Listed below are T cell receptor beta chains from one sample, sequenced in a study of OX40 agonist ivuxolimab in advanced cancers. Sequenced by immunoSEQ multiplex PCR; TCRdb stores in-frame clones only, minus some. The repertoire includes approximately 89,000 clones, about nine tenths of them detected once, and around 0.71% sits in the top ten. The source was CD4+ or CD8+ T cells sorted from blood, collected in a trial of the OX40 agonist ivuxolimab. Receptor source: an adult with an advanced solid tumor such as melanoma, head and neck, liver or kidney cancer. Each CDR3 is given with its conserved first and last residue. A D gene is named only where the DNA matches it firmly. Size is stated for part of the rows, as once, few or many counts, or as a class when the clone is expanded.

cdr3_aa: CASSQDWDSTTDTQYF; cdr3_nt: TGCGCCAGCAGCCAAGATTGGGACAGTACCACAGATACGCAGTATTTT; clone_size: -; v_call: TRBV4-3; d_call: TRBD1; j_call: TRBJ2-3
cdr3_aa: CASSLLPGGDEQYF; cdr3_nt: TGCGCCAGCAGCTTGTTGCCAGGGGGCGACGAGCAGTACTTC; clone_size: -; v_call: TRBV5-1; d_call: TRBD1; j_call: TRBJ2-7
cdr3_aa: CASTAGSYNEQFF; cdr3_nt: TGTGCCAGCACCGCAGGATCATACAATGAGCAGTTCTTC; clone_size: -; v_call: TRBV7-9; d_call: -; j_call: TRBJ2-1
cdr3_aa: CASSSASGNDNEQFF; cdr3_nt: TGTGCCAGCAGTTCCGCTAGCGGGAACGACAATGAGCAGTTCTTC; clone_size: -; v_call: TRBV28; d_call: TRBD2; j_call: TRBJ2-1
cdr3_aa: CASGAASGTDTQYF; cdr3_nt: TGCGCCTCGGGGGCGGCTAGCGGTACAGATACGCAGTATTTT; clone_size: -; v_call: TRBV5-1; d_call: -; j_call: TRBJ2-3
cdr3_aa: CASSLDTDSYEQYF; cdr3_nt: TGTGCCAGCAGCTTAGATACGGACTCCTACGAGCAGTACTTC; clone_size: -; v_call: TRBV7-8; d_call: -; j_call: TRBJ2-7
cdr3_aa: CASSAQGNQPQHF; cdr3_nt: TGTGCCAGCAGCGCCCAGGGGAATCAGCCCCAGCATTTT; clone_size: -; v_call: TRBV11-1; d_call: -; j_call: TRBJ1-5
cdr3_aa: CASSRGGRNTEAFF; cdr3_nt: TGCGCCAGCAGTAGAGGGGGACGGAACACTGAAGCTTTCTTT; clone_size: -; v_call: TRBV5-1; d_call: -; j_call: TRBJ1-1
cdr3_aa: CASREKTGGYEKLFF; cdr3_nt: TGTGCCAGCAGGGAAAAGACAGGGGGCTATGAAAAACTGTTTTTT; clone_size: once; v_call: TRBV7-3; d_call: TRBD1; j_call: TRBJ1-4
cdr3_aa: CASSVRDRGNSPLHF; cdr3_nt: TGTGCCAGCAGTGTTAGGGACAGGGGAAATTCACCCCTCCACTTT; clone_size: -; v_call: TRBV27; d_call: TRBD1; j_call: TRBJ1-6
cdr3_aa: CASSITLNTEAFF; cdr3_nt: TGTGCCAGCAGTATTACCTTAAACACTGAAGCTTTCTTT; clone_size: many; v_call: TRBV7-3; d_call: -; j_call: TRBJ1-1
cdr3_aa: CSVGSLGGQGDTQYF; cdr3_nt: TGCAGCGTTGGGTCTTTGGGCGGCCAAGGAGATACGCAGTATTTT; clone_size: -; v_call: TRBV29-1; d_call: -; j_call: TRBJ2-3
cdr3_aa: CASSLGTSANTQYF; cdr3_nt: TGTGCCAGCAGCCTAGGGACTAGCGCAAATACGCAGTATTTT; clone_size: -; v_call: TRBV7-6; d_call: TRBD2; j_call: TRBJ2-3
cdr3_aa: CASSQDSAYQPQHF; cdr3_nt: TGTGCCAGCAGCCAAGACTCGGCGTATCAGCCCCAGCATTTT; clone_size: -; v_call: TRBV4-2; d_call: -; j_call: TRBJ1-5
cdr3_aa: CASSVVSESNEQFF; cdr3_nt: TGTGCCAGCAGCGTAGTCTCTGAGAGCAATGAGCAGTTCTTC; clone_size: -; v_call: TRBV9; d_call: -; j_call: TRBJ2-1
cdr3_aa: CASRSGQGDWTEAFF; cdr3_nt: TGTGCCAGCAGATCGGGACAGGGAGATTGGACTGAAGCTTTCTTT; clone_size: -; v_call: TRBV5-4; d_call: TRBD1; j_call: TRBJ1-1
cdr3_aa: CASMPGFITDTQYF; cdr3_nt: TGCGCCAGCATGCCGGGATTTATCACAGATACGCAGTATTTT; clone_size: -; v_call: TRBV10-2; d_call: -; j_call: TRBJ2-3
cdr3_aa: CATGGGTSGYTF; cdr3_nt: TGTGCCACCGGGGGGGGAACTAGCGGCTACACCTTC; clone_size: -; v_call: TRBV27; d_call: -; j_call: TRBJ1-2
cdr3_aa: CASSLGTGDLLYNEQFF; cdr3_nt: TGTGCCAGCAGCTTAGGGACAGGGGACCTTCTCTACAATGAGCAGTTCTTC; clone_size: -; v_call: TRBV11-2; d_call: TRBD1; j_call: TRBJ2-1
cdr3_aa: CASSPGFQETQYF; cdr3_nt: TGTGCCAGCAGCCCGGGATTCCAAGAGACCCAGTACTTC; clone_size: -; v_call: TRBV5-5; d_call: -; j_call: TRBJ2-5
cdr3_aa: CASSLNGSPLHF; cdr3_nt: TGCGCCAGCAGCTTGAACGGCTCACCCCTCCACTTT; clone_size: -; v_call: TRBV5-1; d_call: -; j_call: TRBJ1-6
cdr3_aa: CASSEGDGGRADTQYF; cdr3_nt: TGTGCCAGCAGTGAAGGGGACGGGGGGCGAGCAGATACGCAGTATTTT; clone_size: -; v_call: TRBV6-1; d_call: -; j_call: TRBJ2-3
cdr3_aa: CASSLSAALDYNEQFF; cdr3_nt: TGCGCCAGCAGCTTATCAGCGGCCCTGGACTACAATGAGCAGTTCTTC; clone_size: -; v_call: TRBV5-1; d_call: -; j_call: TRBJ2-1
cdr3_aa: CASRGGLSYEQYF; cdr3_nt: TGTGCCAGTAGAGGTGGGCTCTCCTACGAGCAGTACTTC; clone_size: -; v_call: TRBV19; d_call: -; j_call: TRBJ2-7
cdr3_aa: CASTEEGTEAFF; cdr3_nt: TGTGCCAGCACAGAGGAGGGAACTGAAGCTTTCTTT; clone_size: -; v_call: TRBV2; d_call: -; j_call: TRBJ1-1
cdr3_aa: CASSSIWSAYEQYF; cdr3_nt: TGTGCCAGCAGCTCCATATGGTCGGCCTACGAGCAGTACTTC; clone_size: -; v_call: TRBV7-2; d_call: -; j_call: TRBJ2-7
cdr3_aa: CASSVGNRYTEAFF; cdr3_nt: TGTGCCAGCAGCGTAGGTAACAGGTACACTGAAGCTTTCTTT; clone_size: once; v_call: TRBV9; d_call: -; j_call: TRBJ1-1
cdr3_aa: CASSLSQGAQDTQYF; cdr3_nt: TGTGCCAGCAGCTTGAGCCAGGGGGCTCAAGATACGCAGTATTTT; clone_size: -; v_call: TRBV5-6; d_call: TRBD1; j_call: TRBJ2-3
cdr3_aa: CASSSTWTGIYEQYF; cdr3_nt: TGTGCCAGCAGCTCGACATGGACAGGGATCTACGAGCAGTACTTC; clone_size: -; v_call: TRBV7-9; d_call: TRBD1; j_call: TRBJ2-7
cdr3_aa: CATSRGGQGEETQYF; cdr3_nt: TGTGCCACCAGCAGAGGGGGACAGGGTGAAGAGACCCAGTACTTC; clone_size: -; v_call: TRBV15; d_call: TRBD1; j_call: TRBJ2-5
cdr3_aa: CASSLGGTGGNTEAFF; cdr3_nt: TGTGCCAGCAGTTTAGGGGGGACAGGGGGGAACACTGAAGCTTTCTTT; clone_size: -; v_call: TRBV28; d_call: TRBD1; j_call: TRBJ1-1
cdr3_aa: CASSLGQNSYNEQFF; cdr3_nt: TGCGCCAGCAGCCTAGGACAGAACTCCTACAATGAGCAGTTCTTC; clone_size: -; v_call: TRBV4-1; d_call: -; j_call: TRBJ2-1
cdr3_aa: CASSPQGSAQYF; cdr3_nt: TGTGCCAGCAGCCCACAGGGCTCTGCGCAGTATTTT; clone_size: -; v_call: TRBV7-2; d_call: -; j_call: TRBJ2-3
cdr3_aa: CASSYSGGNAEAFF; cdr3_nt: TGTGCCAGCAGTTACTCTGGGGGAAATGCTGAAGCTTTCTTT; clone_size: -; v_call: TRBV6-5; d_call: -; j_call: TRBJ1-1
cdr3_aa: CASSVGTGYNSPLHF; cdr3_nt: TGTGCCAGCAGCGTAGGGACAGGGTATAATTCACCCCTCCACTTT; clone_size: few; v_call: TRBV9; d_call: TRBD1; j_call: TRBJ1-6
cdr3_aa: CASSWTANTEAFF; cdr3_nt: TGTGCCAGCAGCTGGACGGCGAACACTGAAGCTTTCTTT; clone_size: -; v_call: TRBV5-4; d_call: -; j_call: TRBJ1-1
cdr3_aa: CASSLDSGVDTQYF; cdr3_nt: TGCGCCAGCAGCTTGGATTCAGGGGTCGATACGCAGTATTTT; clone_size: once; v_call: TRBV5-1; d_call: -; j_call: TRBJ2-3